These T cell receptor beta chains were read from a single sample in a study of CD8+CD57+ T cells in acquired aplastic anemia. MiXCR was run by TCRdb on the reads, yielding one entry per CDR3 protein. The sample yields 35,000 to 50,000 distinct CDR3 sequences, around 67% seen once. Sequencing was done on a sample of sorted CD4+, CD8+, or CD8+CD57+ T cells (not recorded which) from PBMCs. All receptors come from a human donor in good health, serving as a control. CDR3s include the opening cysteine and the closing phenylalanine or tryptophan. A D gene is named only where the DNA matches it firmly. Some rows mark clone size as missing; the rest say once, few, many or name a class of expanded clone.

size: NA; D: NA; V: TRBV2; J: TRBJ1-1; CDR3: CASSESPGVAEAFF; DNA: TGTGCCAGCAGTGAATCGCCCGGGGTAGCGGAAGCTTTCTTT
size: few; D: TRBD1; V: TRBV2; J: TRBJ2-7; CDR3: CASSPTGELGEQYF; DNA: TGTGCCAGCAGTCCGACAGGGGAACTTGGGGAGCAGTACTTC
size: once; D: NA; V: TRBV5-4; J: TRBJ1-2; CDR3: CSADQPNYGYTF; DNA: TGCAGCGCAGACCAGCCTAACTATGGCTACACCTTC
size: many; D: NA; V: TRBV20-1; J: TRBJ1-1; CDR3: CSATALRQGLPVNTEAFF; DNA: TGCAGTGCTACCGCCCTACGGCAAGGGCTTCCTGTTAACACTGAAGCTTTCTTT
size: NA; D: TRBD1; V: TRBV2; J: TRBJ2-5; CDR3: CASSPPGTDQETQYF; DNA: TGTGCCAGCAGTCCGCCCGGGACAGACCAAGAGACCCAGTACTTC
size: NA; D: NA; V: TRBV4-3; J: TRBJ2-7; CDR3: CASSSSMGGAVHEQYF; DNA: TGCGCCAGCAGCTCGTCAATGGGGGGCGCAGTGCACGAGCAGTACTTC
size: NA; D: TRBD1; V: TRBV15; J: TRBJ2-7; CDR3: CATSNTGTGGYEQYF; DNA: TGTGCCACCAGCAACACAGGGACAGGGGGCTACGAGCAGTACTTC
size: many; D: TRBD2; V: TRBV4-2; J: TRBJ2-1; CDR3: CASRGGLAGGENYNEQFF; DNA: TGTGCCAGCAGGGGAGGACTAGCGGGGGGCGAGAACTACAATGAGCAGTTCTTC
size: NA; D: NA; V: TRBV24-1; J: TRBJ1-2; CDR3: CATSQAGGRGYGYTF; DNA: TGTGCCACCAGCCAAGCCGGGGGACGGGGCTATGGCTACACCTTC
size: many; D: NA; V: TRBV4-3; J: TRBJ1-1; CDR3: CASSQDQFTGQLNLEAFF; DNA: TGCGCCAGCAGCCAAGATCAGTTTACAGGCCAGTTAAACCTTGAAGCTTTCTTT
size: NA; D: NA; V: TRBV20-1; J: TRBJ1-4; CDR3: CSARHVQGDEKLFF; DNA: TGCAGTGCTAGACACGTTCAGGGCGATGAAAAACTGTTTTTT
size: NA; D: TRBD2; V: TRBV15; J: TRBJ2-7; CDR3: CATSPGGDSYEQYF; DNA: TGTGCCACCAGCCCCGGGGGGGATTCCTACGAGCAGTACTTC
size: medium-sized; D: NA; V: TRBV9; J: TRBJ1-3; CDR3: CASSVDSSGNTIYF; DNA: TGTGCCAGCAGCGTAGACAGCTCTGGAAACACCATATATTTT
size: NA; D: TRBD2; V: TRBV11-1; J: TRBJ2-5; CDR3: CASSRRTSGETRETQYF; DNA: TGTGCCAGCAGCCGAAGGACTAGCGGGGAAACCCGAGAGACCCAGTACTTC
size: NA; D: TRBD1; V: TRBV29-1; J: TRBJ1-4; CDR3: CSAEEGGTGTEKLFF; DNA: TGCAGCGCCGAGGAAGGAGGGACAGGGACTGAAAAACTGTTTTTT
size: NA; D: NA; V: TRBV5-5; J: TRBJ2-7; CDR3: CASSQIADTYEQYF; DNA: TGCGCCAGCAGCCAAATAGCAGATACCTACGAGCAGTACTTC
size: NA; D: NA; V: TRBV2; J: TRBJ1-4; CDR3: CASSEARGQGKLFF; DNA: TGTGCCAGCAGTGAAGCCCGGGGGCAGGGAAAACTGTTTTTT
size: medium-sized; D: NA; V: TRBV7-3; J: TRBJ2-7; CDR3: CASSLGPLYEQYF; DNA: TGTGCCAGCAGCTTGGGACCGCTCTACGAGCAGTACTTC
size: once; D: TRBD1; V: TRBV25-1; J: TRBJ1-2; CDR3: CASSEGDRAPLRGYTF; DNA: TGTGCCAGCAGTGAAGGGGACAGGGCCCCCTTGCGTGGCTACACCTTC
size: few; D: NA; V: TRBV7-6; J: TRBJ2-7; CDR3: CASSLGETYEQYF; DNA: TGTGCCAGCAGCTTAGGGGAGACCTACGAGCAGTACTTC
size: NA; D: NA; V: TRBV25-1; J: TRBJ1-1; CDR3: CASSEHGWNTEAFF; DNA: TGTGCCAGCAGTGAGCATGGTTGGAACACTGAAGCTTTCTTT
size: NA; D: NA; V: TRBV2; J: TRBJ1-6; CDR3: CASSGFGDNSPLHF; DNA: TGTGCCAGCAGTGGGTTCGGGGACAATTCACCCCTCCACTTT
size: NA; D: NA; V: TRBV19; J: TRBJ2-1; CDR3: CASSDRGNEQFF; DNA: TGTGCCAGTAGTGATAGGGGCAATGAGCAGTTCTTC
size: NA; D: TRBD1; V: TRBV7-6; J: TRBJ2-7; CDR3: CASSPAGTGVSYEQYF; DNA: TGTGCCAGCAGCCCCGCCGGGACAGGGGTCTCCTACGAGCAGTACTTC
size: NA; D: NA; V: TRBV15; J: TRBJ2-2; CDR3: CATSRDVGFELSGELFF; DNA: TGTGCCACCAGCAGAGATGTAGGATTCGAACTAAGCGGGGAGCTGTTTTTT
size: once; D: NA; V: TRBV10-3; J: TRBJ2-7; CDR3: CASKQGINEQYF; DNA: TGTGCCTCAAAGCAGGGGATCAACGAGCAGTACTTC
size: NA; D: TRBD1; V: TRBV11-1; J: TRBJ1-6; CDR3: CASSLEPGATGEGPLHF; DNA: TGTGCCAGCAGCTTAGAGCCAGGAGCGACAGGGGAAGGACCCCTCCACTTT
size: NA; D: TRBD2; V: TRBV5-1; J: TRBJ2-1; CDR3: CASSVTSGVYNEQFF; DNA: TGCGCCAGCAGCGTCACTAGCGGGGTCTACAATGAGCAGTTCTTC
size: NA; D: NA; V: TRBV2; J: TRBJ2-5; CDR3: CASSQVGWKETQYF; DNA: TGTGCCAGCAGCCAAGTCGGTTGGAAAGAGACCCAGTACTTC
size: NA; D: TRBD1; V: TRBV4-1; J: TRBJ1-1; CDR3: CASTHGTGTTEAFF; DNA: TGCGCCAGCACCCACGGGACAGGGACCACTGAAGCTTTCTTT
size: NA; D: NA; V: TRBV19; J: TRBJ2-6; CDR3: CASSNPSNVLTF; DNA: TGTGCCAGTAGTAACCCTTCGAACGTCCTGACTTTC
size: NA; D: NA; V: TRBV11-2; J: TRBJ2-4; CDR3: CASSLDGSLAKNIQYF; DNA: TGTGCCAGCAGCTTAGATGGGAGCCTAGCCAAAAACATTCAGTACTTC
size: once; D: NA; V: TRBV7-3; J: TRBJ2-7; CDR3: CASSVPLGGDEQYF; DNA: TGTGCCAGCAGCGTCCCGTTGGGTGGCGACGAGCAGTACTTC
size: NA; D: NA; V: TRBV20-1; J: TRBJ2-5; CDR3: CSALPPTAYQETQYF; DNA: TGCAGTGCTCTACCCCCGACAGCGTACCAAGAGACCCAGTACTTC
size: NA; D: NA; V: TRBV10-2; J: TRBJ1-6; CDR3: CASSEGRIVSPLHF; DNA: TGCGCCAGCAGTGAAGGCAGGATAGTTTCACCCCTCCACTTT
size: NA; D: NA; V: TRBV20-1; J: TRBJ1-5; CDR3: CSARDTGQLNQPQHF; DNA: TGCAGTGCTAGAGATACTGGACAGTTGAATCAGCCCCAGCATTTT
size: NA; D: TRBD2; V: TRBV6-1; J: TRBJ2-1; CDR3: CASSEQGTSGYNEQFF; DNA: TGTGCCAGCAGTGAGCAAGGGACTAGCGGCTACAATGAGCAGTTCTTC
size: few; D: NA; V: TRBV7-9; J: TRBJ1-2; CDR3: CASSLADYGYTF; DNA: TGCGCCAGCAGCTTAGCCGACTATGGCTACACCTTC
size: NA; D: TRBD1; V: TRBV6-2/TRBV6-3; J: TRBJ2-7; CDR3: CASRNGGTGTYEQYF; DNA: TGTGCCAGCAGAAACGGGGGGACAGGGACCTACGAGCAGTACTTC
size: NA; D: NA; V: TRBV10-2; J: TRBJ1-4; CDR3: CASSVPGDEKLFF; DNA: TGCGCCAGCAGTGTCCCAGGGGATGAAAAACTGTTTTTT
size: medium-sized; D: TRBD2; V: TRBV7-3; J: TRBJ2-3; CDR3: CASSLAGGTDTQYF; DNA: TGTGCCAGCAGCTTAGCGGGGGGGACAGATACGCAGTATTTT
size: many; D: NA; V: TRBV6-5; J: TRBJ2-2; CDR3: CASSFSVSTGELFF; DNA: TGTGCCAGCAGTTTTAGCGTAAGCACCGGGGAGCTGTTTTTT
size: NA; D: TRBD1; V: TRBV15; J: TRBJ1-1; CDR3: CATSSTFGQGDTEAFF; DNA: TGTGCCACCAGCAGCACCTTTGGACAGGGTGACACTGAAGCTTTCTTT
size: NA; D: NA; V: TRBV15; J: TRBJ2-7; CDR3: CATSRDRYEQHF; DNA: TGTGCCACCAGCAGAGACAGGTACGAGCAGCACTTC
size: once; D: NA; V: TRBV7-6; J: TRBJ2-1; CDR3: CASSLEVGFSAGNEQFF; DNA: TGTGCCAGCAGCTTAGAAGTTGGATTCAGTGCTGGCAATGAGCAGTTCTTC
size: NA; D: TRBD1; V: TRBV4-1; J: TRBJ1-3; CDR3: CASSQYAGGGGNTIYF; DNA: TGCGCCAGCAGCCAATATGCAGGGGGCGGTGGAAACACCATATATTTT
size: NA; D: TRBD1; V: TRBV7-2; J: TRBJ2-1; CDR3: CASSWGQVNEQFF; DNA: TGTGCCAGCAGCTGGGGACAGGTCAATGAGCAGTTCTTC
size: NA; D: NA; V: TRBV5-4; J: TRBJ1-6; CDR3: CASSLDIGRNSPLHF; DNA: TGTGCCAGCAGCTTGGATATAGGGAGGAATTCACCCCTCCACTTT
size: NA; D: NA; V: TRBV6-1; J: TRBJ2-7; CDR3: CASSSDRNYEQYF; DNA: TGTGCCAGCAGTAGTGACAGAAACTACGAGCAGTACTTC